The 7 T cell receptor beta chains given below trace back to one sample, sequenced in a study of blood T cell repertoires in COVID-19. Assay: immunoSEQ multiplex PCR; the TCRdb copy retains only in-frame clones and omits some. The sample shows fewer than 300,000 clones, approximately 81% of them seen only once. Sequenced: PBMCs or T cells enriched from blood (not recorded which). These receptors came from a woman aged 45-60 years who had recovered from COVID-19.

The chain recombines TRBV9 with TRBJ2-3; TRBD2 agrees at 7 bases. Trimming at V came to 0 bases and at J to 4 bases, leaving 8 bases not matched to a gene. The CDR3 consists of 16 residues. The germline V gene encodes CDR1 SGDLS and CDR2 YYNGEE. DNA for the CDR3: TGTGCCAGCAGCGTAGCGGGAGGTCATCGCTCAGATACGCAGTATTTT. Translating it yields CASSVAGGHRSDTQYF.

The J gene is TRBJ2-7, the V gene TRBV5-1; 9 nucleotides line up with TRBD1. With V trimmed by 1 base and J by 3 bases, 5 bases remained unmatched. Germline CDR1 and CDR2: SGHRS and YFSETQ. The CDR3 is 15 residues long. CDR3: CASSLRQGEVYEQYF. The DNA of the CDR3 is TGCGCCAGCAGCTTGAGACAGGGGGAGGTCTACGAGCAGTACTTC.

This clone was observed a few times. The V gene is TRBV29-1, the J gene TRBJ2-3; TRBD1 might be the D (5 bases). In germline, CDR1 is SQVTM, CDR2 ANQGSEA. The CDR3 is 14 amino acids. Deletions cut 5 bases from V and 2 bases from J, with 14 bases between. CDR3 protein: CSVRDRRFTDTQYF. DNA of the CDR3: TGCAGCGTTCGAGACAGAAGGTTCACAGATACGCAGTATTTT.

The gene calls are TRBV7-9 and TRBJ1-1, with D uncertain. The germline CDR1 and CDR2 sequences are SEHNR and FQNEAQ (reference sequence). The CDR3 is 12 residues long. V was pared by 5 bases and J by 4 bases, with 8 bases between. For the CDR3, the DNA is TGTGCCAGCAGCCCCTCCAGCACTGAAGCTTTCTTT. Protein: CASSPSSTEAFF.

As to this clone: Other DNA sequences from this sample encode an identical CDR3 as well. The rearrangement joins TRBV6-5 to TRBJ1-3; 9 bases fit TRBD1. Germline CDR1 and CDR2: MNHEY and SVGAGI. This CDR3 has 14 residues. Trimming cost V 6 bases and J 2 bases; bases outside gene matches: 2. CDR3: CASSRTGAGNTIYF. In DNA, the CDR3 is TGTGCCAGCAGCCGGACAGGGGCTGGAAACACCATATATTTT.

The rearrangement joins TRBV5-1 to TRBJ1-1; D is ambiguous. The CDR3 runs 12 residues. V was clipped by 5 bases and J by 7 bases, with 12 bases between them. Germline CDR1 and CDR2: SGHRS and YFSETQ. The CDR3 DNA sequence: TGCGCCAGCAGGGAGATTGAGGGTGAAGCTTTCTTT. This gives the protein CASREIEGEAFF.

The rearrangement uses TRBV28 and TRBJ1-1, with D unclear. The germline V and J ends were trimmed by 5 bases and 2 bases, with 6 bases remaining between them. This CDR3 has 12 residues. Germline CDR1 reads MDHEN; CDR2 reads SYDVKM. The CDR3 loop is CASSTTNTEAFF. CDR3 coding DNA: TGTGCCAGCAGTACTACTAACACTGAAGCTTTCTTT.